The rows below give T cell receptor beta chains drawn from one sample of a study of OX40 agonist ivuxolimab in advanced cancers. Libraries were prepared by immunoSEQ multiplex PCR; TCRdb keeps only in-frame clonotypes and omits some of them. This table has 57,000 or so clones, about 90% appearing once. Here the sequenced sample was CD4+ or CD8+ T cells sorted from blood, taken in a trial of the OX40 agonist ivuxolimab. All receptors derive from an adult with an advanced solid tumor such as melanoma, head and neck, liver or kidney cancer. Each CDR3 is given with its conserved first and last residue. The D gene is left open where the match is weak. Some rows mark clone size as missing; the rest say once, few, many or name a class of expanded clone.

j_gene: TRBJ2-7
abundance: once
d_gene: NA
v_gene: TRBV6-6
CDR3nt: TGTGCCAGCAGTTACTCGAGTGGGGCATACGAGCAGTACTTC
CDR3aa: CASSYSSGAYEQYF

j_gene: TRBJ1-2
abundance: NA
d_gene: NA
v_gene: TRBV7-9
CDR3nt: TGTGCCAGCAGCCTCCCACAGGGATCTAACTATGGCTACACCTTC
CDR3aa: CASSLPQGSNYGYTF

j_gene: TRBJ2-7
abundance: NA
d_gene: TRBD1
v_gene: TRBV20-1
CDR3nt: TGCAGTGCAAGGACAGGGTCGGAGCAGTACTTC
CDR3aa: CSARTGSEQYF

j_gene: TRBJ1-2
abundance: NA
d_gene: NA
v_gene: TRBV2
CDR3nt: TGTGCCACCCGCGTCCCGGGATCTAACTATGGCTACACCTTC
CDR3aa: CATRVPGSNYGYTF

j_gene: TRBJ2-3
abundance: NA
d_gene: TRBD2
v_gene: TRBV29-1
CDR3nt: TGCAGCGTTGAAGCTAGCGGGACCCGGGATACGCAGTATTTT
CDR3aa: CSVEASGTRDTQYF

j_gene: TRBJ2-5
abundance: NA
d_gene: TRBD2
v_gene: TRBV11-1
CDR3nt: TGTGCCACCCAGCGGGAGCGGGGGGAGACCCAGTACTTC
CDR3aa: CATQRERGETQYF

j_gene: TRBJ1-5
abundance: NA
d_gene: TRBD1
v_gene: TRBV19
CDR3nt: TGTGCCAGTAGTATCACAGGGGACAATCAGCCCCAGCATTTT
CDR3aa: CASSITGDNQPQHF

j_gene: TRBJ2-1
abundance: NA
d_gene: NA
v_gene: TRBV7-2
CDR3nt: TGTGCCAGCAGCTTGATGGATGAGCAGTTCTTC
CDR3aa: CASSLMDEQFF

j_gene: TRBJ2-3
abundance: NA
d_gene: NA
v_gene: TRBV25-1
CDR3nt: TGTGCCAGCAGTGCCCAGGGCCCAGATACGCAGTATTTT
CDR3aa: CASSAQGPDTQYF

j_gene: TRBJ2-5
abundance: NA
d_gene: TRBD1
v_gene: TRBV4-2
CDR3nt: TGTGCCAGCAGCCAAGAGGGACAGGGGAGAGAGACCCAGTACTTC
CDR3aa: CASSQEGQGRETQYF

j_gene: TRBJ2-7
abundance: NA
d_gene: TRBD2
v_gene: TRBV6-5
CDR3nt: TGTGCCAGCAGGAGTTTAGCGGGCGGCTCCTACGAGCAGTACTTC
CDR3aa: CASRSLAGGSYEQYF

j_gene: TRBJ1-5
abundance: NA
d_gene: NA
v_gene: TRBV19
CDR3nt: TGTGCCAGTAGTCGCCCTACCGGGGGGACGGCTATCAATCAGCCCCAGCATTTT
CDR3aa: CASSRPTGGTAINQPQHF

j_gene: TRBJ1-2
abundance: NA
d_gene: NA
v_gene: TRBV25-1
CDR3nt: TGTGCCAGCAGTGTCACCGGGACCGGAGGAGGCTACACCTTC
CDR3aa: CASSVTGTGGGYTF

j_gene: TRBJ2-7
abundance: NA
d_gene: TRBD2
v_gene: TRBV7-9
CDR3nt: TGTGCCAGCAGCTTAGATGGCGGGAGATCAGCCGAGCAGTACTTC
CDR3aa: CASSLDGGRSAEQYF

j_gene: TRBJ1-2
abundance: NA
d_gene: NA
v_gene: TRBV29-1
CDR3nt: TGCAGCGTTGAATCAGGGATTGATGGCTACACCTTC
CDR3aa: CSVESGIDGYTF

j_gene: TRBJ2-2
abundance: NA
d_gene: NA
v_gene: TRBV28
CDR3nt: TGTGCCAGCAGTTCAGCCGGAGCAGGGACCGGGGAGCTGTTTTTT
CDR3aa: CASSSAGAGTGELFF

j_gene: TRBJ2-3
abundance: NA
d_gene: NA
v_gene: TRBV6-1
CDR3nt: TGTGCCAGCAGTGGTGGGGGTGGCCCAGATACGCAGTATTTT
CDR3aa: CASSGGGGPDTQYF

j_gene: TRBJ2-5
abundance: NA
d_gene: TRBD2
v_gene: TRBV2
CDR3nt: TGTGCCAGCAGTATGCGACTAGCGGGAGCAGAGACCCAGTACTTC
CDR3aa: CASSMRLAGAETQYF

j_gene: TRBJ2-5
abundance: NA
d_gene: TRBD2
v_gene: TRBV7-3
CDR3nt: TGTGCCAGCAGCCCACTAGCGGGAGCTCTTGAGACCCAGTACTTC
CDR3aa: CASSPLAGALETQYF

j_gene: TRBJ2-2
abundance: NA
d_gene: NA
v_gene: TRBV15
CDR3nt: TGTGCCACCAGCAGAGGCATAGGGTCGGTCGGGGAGCTGTTTTTT
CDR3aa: CATSRGIGSVGELFF

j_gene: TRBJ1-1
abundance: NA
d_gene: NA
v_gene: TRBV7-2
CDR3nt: TGTGCCAGCAGCTTAGAGGGGGGGCATACTGAAGCTTTCTTT
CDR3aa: CASSLEGGHTEAFF

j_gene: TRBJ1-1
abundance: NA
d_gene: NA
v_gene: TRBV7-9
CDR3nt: TGTGCCAGCAGCTTAGAGGGACCGAACACTGAAGCTTTCTTT
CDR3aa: CASSLEGPNTEAFF

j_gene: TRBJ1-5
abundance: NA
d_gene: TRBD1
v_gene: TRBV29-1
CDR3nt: TGCAGCGTGCGGGACAGTAGCAATCAGCCCCAGCATTTT
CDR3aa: CSVRDSSNQPQHF

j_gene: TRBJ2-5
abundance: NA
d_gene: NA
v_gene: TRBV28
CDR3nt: TGTGCCAGCAGTCCTCCCCAGGGGCGGGAGACCCAGTACTTC
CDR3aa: CASSPPQGRETQYF

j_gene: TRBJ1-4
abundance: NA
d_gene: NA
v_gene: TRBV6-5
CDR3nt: TGTGCCAGCAGTTACTCGCAGGGGAGGGAAAAACTGTTTTTT
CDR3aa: CASSYSQGREKLFF

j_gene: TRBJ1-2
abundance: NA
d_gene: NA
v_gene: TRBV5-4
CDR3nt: TGTGCCAGCAGCTCCCAGGATTACGGCTACACCTTC
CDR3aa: CASSSQDYGYTF

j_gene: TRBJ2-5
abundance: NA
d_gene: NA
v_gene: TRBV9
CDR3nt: TGTGCCAGCAGCGTAGTTGGCAGGGTTCAAGAGACCCAGTACTTC
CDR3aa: CASSVVGRVQETQYF

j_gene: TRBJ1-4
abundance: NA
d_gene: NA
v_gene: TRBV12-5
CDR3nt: TGTGCTAGTGGTCCACGGCAGGCGCATCCTGAAAAACTGTTTTTT
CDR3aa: CASGPRQAHPEKLFF

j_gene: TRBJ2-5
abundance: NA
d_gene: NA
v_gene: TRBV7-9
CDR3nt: TGTGCCAGCAGCGCCCTGGGATACCAAGAGACCCAGTACTTC
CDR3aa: CASSALGYQETQYF

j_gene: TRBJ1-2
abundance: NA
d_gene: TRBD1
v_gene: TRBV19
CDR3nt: TGTGCCAGTAGTCTCCAGGGGGGGCGAGGCTACACCTTC
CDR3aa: CASSLQGGRGYTF

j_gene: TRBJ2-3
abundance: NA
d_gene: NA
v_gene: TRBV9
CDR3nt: TGTGCCAGCACCAAGGACTGGAGCACAGATACGCAGTATTTT
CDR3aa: CASTKDWSTDTQYF

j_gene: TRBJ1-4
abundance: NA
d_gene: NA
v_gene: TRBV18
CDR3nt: TGTGCCAGCTCACTGCGGATGGAGGAAAAACTGTTTTTT
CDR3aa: CASSLRMEEKLFF

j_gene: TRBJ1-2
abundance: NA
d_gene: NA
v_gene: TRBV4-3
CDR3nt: TGCGCCAGCAGCCAAGCCGGCGGCTACACCTTC
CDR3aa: CASSQAGGYTF

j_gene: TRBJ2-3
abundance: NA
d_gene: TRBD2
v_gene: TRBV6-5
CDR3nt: TGTGCCAGCAGTTACCGACTAGCGGGAGAAGGGGATACGCAGTATTTT
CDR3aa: CASSYRLAGEGDTQYF

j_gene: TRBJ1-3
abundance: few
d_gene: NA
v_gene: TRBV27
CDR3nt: TGTGCCAGCCGCAACGCAGGGGTTGGAAACACCATATATTTT
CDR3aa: CASRNAGVGNTIYF

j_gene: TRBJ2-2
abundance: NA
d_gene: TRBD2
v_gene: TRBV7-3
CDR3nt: TGTGCCAGCAGCTTAATTAGCGGGACTCGGGAGCTGTTTTTT
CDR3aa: CASSLISGTRELFF

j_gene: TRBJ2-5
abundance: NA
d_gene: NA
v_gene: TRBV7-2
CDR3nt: TGTGCCAGCAGCGTATCTAGCGATCAAGAGACCCAGTACTTC
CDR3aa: CASSVSSDQETQYF

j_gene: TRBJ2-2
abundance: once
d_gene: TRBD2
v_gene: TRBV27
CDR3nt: TGTGCCAGCAGAGCGGGAGTTGCCACCGGGGAGCTGTTTTTT
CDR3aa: CASRAGVATGELFF

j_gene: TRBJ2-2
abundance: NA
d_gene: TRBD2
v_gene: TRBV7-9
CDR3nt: TGTGCCAGCAGCCGACTAGCGGGGACCGGGGAGCTGTTTTTT
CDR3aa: CASSRLAGTGELFF

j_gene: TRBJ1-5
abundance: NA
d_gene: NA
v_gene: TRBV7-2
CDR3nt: TGTGCCAGCAGCTTATCTGCCGGGAACGGGCAGCCCCAGCATTTT
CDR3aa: CASSLSAGNGQPQHF

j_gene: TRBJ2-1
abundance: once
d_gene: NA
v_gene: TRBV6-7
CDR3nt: TGTGCCAGCAGCCTCCGGGTTGAAAAGCGGCACAGAAGGAATGAGCAGTTCTTC
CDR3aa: CASSLRVEKRHRRNEQFF

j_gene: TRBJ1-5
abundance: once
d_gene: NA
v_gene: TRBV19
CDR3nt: TGTGCCAGTAACCCTACTCAGGGAGGCGCTCAGCCCCAGCATTTT
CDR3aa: CASNPTQGGAQPQHF

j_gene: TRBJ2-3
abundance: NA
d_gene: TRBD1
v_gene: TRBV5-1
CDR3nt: TGCGCCAGCGGGACAGGGGGTTCAGATACGCAGTATTTT
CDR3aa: CASGTGGSDTQYF

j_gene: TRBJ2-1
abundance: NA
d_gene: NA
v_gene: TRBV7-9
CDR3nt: TGTGCCAGCAGCTTATGGGCCAATGAGCAGTTCTTC
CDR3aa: CASSLWANEQFF

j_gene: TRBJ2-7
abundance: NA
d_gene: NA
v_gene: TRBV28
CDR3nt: TGTGCCAGCAGCCTCGGTGGCCCCTACGAGCAGTACTTC
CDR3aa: CASSLGGPYEQYF

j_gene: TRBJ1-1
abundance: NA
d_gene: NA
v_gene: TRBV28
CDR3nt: TGTGCCAGCAGTCGAGCTGACTCAGCGAACACTGAAGCTTTCTTT
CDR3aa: CASSRADSANTEAFF

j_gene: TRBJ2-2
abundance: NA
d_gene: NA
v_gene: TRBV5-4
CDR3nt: TGTGCCAGCAGTCAGATTCGCGGGGAGCTGTTTTTT
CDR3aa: CASSQIRGELFF

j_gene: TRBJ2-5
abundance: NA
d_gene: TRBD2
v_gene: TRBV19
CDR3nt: TGTGCCAGTAGCCCGGGGAGGGAAGAGACCCAGTACTTC
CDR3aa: CASSPGREETQYF

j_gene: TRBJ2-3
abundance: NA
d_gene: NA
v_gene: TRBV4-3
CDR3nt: TGCGCCAGCAGCCAAGATCGGGTACCCCGGCGGAGAGATACGCAGTATTTT
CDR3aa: CASSQDRVPRRRDTQYF

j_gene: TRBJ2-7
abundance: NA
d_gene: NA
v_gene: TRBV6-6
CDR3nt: TGTGCCAGCAATGTGGGAGGTAGCTCCTACGAGCAGTACTTC
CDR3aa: CASNVGGSSYEQYF

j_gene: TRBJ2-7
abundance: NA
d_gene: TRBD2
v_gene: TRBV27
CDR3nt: TGTGCCAGCAGTTTACGTGCTGGCGGGAGCTACGAGCAGTACTTC
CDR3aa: CASSLRAGGSYEQYF

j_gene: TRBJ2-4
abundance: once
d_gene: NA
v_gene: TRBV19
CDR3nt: TGTGCCAGTCGCTCCGCGACGGTAGCCAAAAACATTCAGTACTTC
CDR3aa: CASRSATVAKNIQYF

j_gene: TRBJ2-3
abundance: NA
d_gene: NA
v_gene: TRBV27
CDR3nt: TGTGCCAGCAGTCCCTCCTCTGCCGGGATACTTGCAGATACGCAGTATTTT
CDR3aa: CASSPSSAGILADTQYF